This T cell receptor (beta chain) was documented in a study of cytomegalovirus exposure and HLA in healthy donors. Study conclusions and caveats: Most TCR sequences showed up rarely, but some public TCRs showed up in many donors.

Germline V gene lookup returns CDR1 SEHNR and CDR2 FQNEAQ (reference sequence). Trimming removed 1 base at V and 0 bases at J, with 9 bases between. The CDR3 has 15 amino acids. The assay was immunoSEQ multiplex PCR, and TCRdb's table has in-frame clones only and misses some. The sample lists roughly 330,000 clones; 75% to 90% were seen once. Concerning this clone itself: Its antigen is undetermined.

The specimen was PBMCs. The clonotype originates from a woman aged 25-40 years in good health and CMV-seropositive. The chain uses TRBV7-9 and TRBJ1-1; no clear D gene. CDR3 nucleotides: TGTGCCAGCAGCTTAGATCGGCTTATGAACACTGAAGCTTTCTTT. Its translation is CASSLDRLMNTEAFF.